This TCR beta chain was sequenced in a study of cytomegalovirus exposure and HLA in healthy donors. The overall study: The study placed roughly four fifths of its approximately 400 genotyped donors in the Caucasian-associated ancestry cluster.

Points from the study as a whole: Fewer N-insertions (relative to the approximately 700-donor mean) were reportedly seen in an Asian-associated ancestry cluster in a later analysis. Presence/absence comparisons presumed near-even sequencing depth among donors.

On this clone: Its specificity is not known.

The V and J ends lost 0 bases and 7 bases, in that order; junction bases with no gene match: 4. Germline assignment: CDR1 LGHNA and CDR2 YNFKEQ. The CDR3 loop spans 14 amino acids. Amplification used 60 Vbeta primers and 13 Jbeta primers. Clones were read by immunoSEQ multiplex PCR, and TCRdb kept only the in-frame ones, dropping some. The sample gives roughly 98,000 clones, about 81% of which show up once; 1.4% to 1.5% is in the top ten. The sequenced sample was PBMCs. The receptor comes from a man in his forties in good health and CMV-seronegative. The rearrangement links TRBV4-2 to TRBJ2-5, with TRBD1 identical over 8 bases. CDR3 sequence reads: CASSQDGQGVTQYF. The DNA for the CDR3 is TGTGCCAGCAGCCAAGACGGACAGGGCGTGACCCAGTACTTC.